These T cell receptor beta chains were read from a single sample in a study of cytomegalovirus exposure and HLA in healthy donors. The assay was immunoSEQ multiplex PCR, and TCRdb's table has in-frame clones only and misses some. This sample's table reports 200,000 or so clones. Sequences were obtained from PBMCs. The receptors were gathered from a boy aged 5-17 years in good health and CMV-seronegative. The CDR3 runs from the conserved cysteine through the conserved F or W. The order of the fields is CDR3 protein, V gene, J gene.

CASSLGTSGVYSRPYEQYF	TRBV7-6	TRBJ2-7
CASSIDRLEAFF	TRBV19	TRBJ1-1
CASSGETAYSNQPQHF	TRBV6-1	TRBJ1-5
CASSIGQSYNEQFF	TRBV5-1	TRBJ2-1
CASSSRGRGWQPQHF	TRBV6-5	TRBJ1-5
CASSWGVLNEKLFF	TRBV7-9	TRBJ1-4
CASRQGAADTQYF	TRBV19	TRBJ2-3
CASSQGQGRHEQYF	TRBV4-3	NA
CASTWDRVNTEAFF	TRBV6-6	TRBJ1-1
CASALDRGLGEQYF	TRBV5-1	TRBJ2-7
CASRDGTGYMNTEAFF	TRBV5-1	TRBJ1-1
CAWRDHKAGAQETQYF	TRBV30	TRBJ2-5
CASSYSAGGDEQYF	TRBV6-5	TRBJ2-7
CASSQATASRVYEQYF	TRBV14	TRBJ2-7
CASGTGSYNEQFF	TRBV5-1	TRBJ2-1
CASMPRDSGFYGYTF	TRBV4-1	TRBJ1-2
CASSLAHSSGDTQYF	TRBV5-1	TRBJ2-3
CASSPEDSVSGELFF	TRBV18	TRBJ2-2
CASSPTSGGVIEQFF	TRBV5-1	TRBJ2-1
CATRGGLAGGLTNTGELFF	TRBV2	TRBJ2-2
CASSQEERSTDTQYF	TRBV4-1	TRBJ2-3
CASSSPRVADTQYF	TRBV5-1	TRBJ2-3
CASSPGQGFNQPQHF	TRBV7-2	TRBJ1-5
CASRQATGGRRDEQFF	TRBV19	TRBJ2-1
CAGRQGAGGYTF	TRBV6-4	TRBJ1-2
CASSWGDRASYNEQFF	TRBV5-1	TRBJ2-1
CASSPSLSGLQDNEQFF	TRBV4-3	TRBJ2-1
CASSAQGTGYHSPLHF	TRBV7-8	TRBJ1-6
CASSKRLPGGRNEQFF	TRBV21-1	TRBJ2-1
CASTSTDTQYF	TRBV27	TRBJ2-3
CASSPGSSLQNEQYF	TRBV4-1	TRBJ2-7
CASSIDPVAANYGYTF	TRBV19	TRBJ1-2
CASGRDRSTDTQYF	TRBV2	TRBJ2-3
CASSIDSRVQNIQYF	TRBV19	TRBJ2-4
CASSGGTFGNQPQHF	TRBV27	TRBJ1-5
CASSLTSGGTDTQYF	TRBV5-1	TRBJ2-3
CASSLGGGKETQYF	TRBV5-1	TRBJ2-5
CASSPTVSGANVLTF	TRBV28	TRBJ2-6
CAISDRQGALDTIYF	TRBV10-3	TRBJ1-3
CASSPPGTGYDYGYTF	TRBV4-3	TRBJ1-2
CASSYVGQKAYNEQFF	TRBV6-6	TRBJ2-1
CASSFVSGNTIYF	TRBV13	TRBJ1-3
CASSPSLDRQNEKLFF	TRBV7-9	TRBJ1-4
CASSQERDSSYEQYF	TRBV4-2	TRBJ2-7
CASSLIRDGYTF	TRBV11-2	TRBJ1-2
CASSGFKTANTIYF	TRBV6-1	TRBJ1-3
CASSEGTSIADTQYF	TRBV6-1	TRBJ2-3
CASSYSFGGNEQFF	TRBV6-5	TRBJ2-1
CAWTTGNTGELFF	TRBV30	TRBJ2-2
CASGLTGNTEAFF	TRBV10-2	TRBJ1-1
CASSERGLASHNEQFF	TRBV25-1	TRBJ2-1
CAWSSGGAQETQYF	TRBV30	TRBJ2-5
CAWSRDSYNEQFF	TRBV30	TRBJ2-1